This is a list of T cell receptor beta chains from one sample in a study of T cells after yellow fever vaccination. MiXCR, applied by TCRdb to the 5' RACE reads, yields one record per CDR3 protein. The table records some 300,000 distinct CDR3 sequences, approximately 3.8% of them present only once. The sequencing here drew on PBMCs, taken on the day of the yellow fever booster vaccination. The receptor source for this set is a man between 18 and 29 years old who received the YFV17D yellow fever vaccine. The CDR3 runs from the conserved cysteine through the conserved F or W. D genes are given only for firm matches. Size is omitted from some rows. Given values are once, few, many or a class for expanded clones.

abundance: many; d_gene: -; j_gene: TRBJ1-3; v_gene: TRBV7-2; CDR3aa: CASSLDRGGSGNTIYF; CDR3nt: TGTGCCAGCAGCCTCGATCGGGGGGGCTCTGGAAACACCATATATTTT
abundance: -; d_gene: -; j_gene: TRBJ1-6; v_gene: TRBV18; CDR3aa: CASSPSRVNSPLHF; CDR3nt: TGTGCCAGCTCACCAAGCAGAGTGAATTCACCCCTCCACTTT
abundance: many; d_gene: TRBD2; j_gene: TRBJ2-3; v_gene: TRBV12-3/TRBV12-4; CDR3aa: CASSLAKRGLAGGISTDTQYF; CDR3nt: TGTGCCAGCAGTTTAGCGAAGAGAGGGCTAGCGGGAGGAATTAGCACAGATACGCAGTATTTT
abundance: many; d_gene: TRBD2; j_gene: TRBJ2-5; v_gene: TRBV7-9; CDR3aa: CASSSPGSGGETQYF; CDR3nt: TGTGCCAGCAGCTCCCCCGGAAGCGGGGGGGAGACCCAGTACTTC
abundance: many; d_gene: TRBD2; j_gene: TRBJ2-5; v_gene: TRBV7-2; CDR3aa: CASSSGTRETQYF; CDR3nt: TGTGCCAGCAGCTCTGGGACTAGAGAGACCCAGTACTTC
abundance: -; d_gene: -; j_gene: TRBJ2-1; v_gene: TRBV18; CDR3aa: CASSPLPPSSYNEQFF; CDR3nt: TGTGCCAGCTCACCACTACCGCCTAGCTCCTACAATGAGCAGTTCTTC
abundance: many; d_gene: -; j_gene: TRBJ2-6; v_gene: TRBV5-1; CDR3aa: CASSLVGGSGVGANVLTF; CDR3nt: TGCGCCAGCAGCTTGGTTGGTGGTTCGGGGGTTGGGGCCAACGTCCTGACTTTC
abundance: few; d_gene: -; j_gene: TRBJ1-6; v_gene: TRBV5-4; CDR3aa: CASTQGGGNSPLHF; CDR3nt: TGTGCCAGCACCCAGGGAGGTGGGAATTCACCCCTCCACTTT
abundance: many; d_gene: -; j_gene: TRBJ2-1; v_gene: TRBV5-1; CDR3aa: CASKGDGSSYNEQFF; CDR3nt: TGCGCCAGCAAAGGGGACGGGAGCTCCTACAATGAGCAGTTCTTC
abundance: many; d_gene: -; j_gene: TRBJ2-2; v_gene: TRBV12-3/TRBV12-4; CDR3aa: CASTSQAVRAGELFF; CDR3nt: TGTGCCAGCACCTCGCAGGCAGTCCGGGCCGGGGAGCTGTTTTTT
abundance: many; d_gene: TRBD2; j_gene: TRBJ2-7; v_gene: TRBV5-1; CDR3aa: CASSLAEGGVSEQYF; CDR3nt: TGCGCCAGCAGCTTGGCCGAGGGAGGGGTCAGCGAGCAGTACTTC
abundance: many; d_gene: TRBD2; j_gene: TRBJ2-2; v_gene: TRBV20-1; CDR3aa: CSARGLAGANTGELFF; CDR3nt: TGCAGTGCTAGGGGACTAGCGGGGGCGAACACCGGGGAGCTGTTTTTT
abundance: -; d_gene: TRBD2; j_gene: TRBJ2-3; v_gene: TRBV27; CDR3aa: CASRRGVPIDTQYF; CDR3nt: TGTGCCAGCAGACGGGGGGTCCCAATAGATACGCAGTATTTT
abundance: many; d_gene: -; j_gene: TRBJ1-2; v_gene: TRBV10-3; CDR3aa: CAISLGANYGYTF; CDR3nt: TGTGCCATCTCTTTGGGGGCCAACTATGGCTACACCTTC
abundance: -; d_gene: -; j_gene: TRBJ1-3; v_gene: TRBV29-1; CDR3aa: CSVWGRSGNTIYF; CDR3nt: TGCAGCGTGTGGGGGCGGTCTGGAAACACCATATATTTT
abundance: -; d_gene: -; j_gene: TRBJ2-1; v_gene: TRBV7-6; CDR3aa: CASSPATGPVEQFF; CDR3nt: TGTGCCAGCAGCCCCGCGACTGGTCCGGTTGAGCAGTTCTTC
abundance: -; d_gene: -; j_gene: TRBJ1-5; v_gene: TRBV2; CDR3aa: CASSPGGRGQPQHF; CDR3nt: TGTGCCAGCAGTCCTGGGGGGCGAGGGCAGCCCCAGCATTTT
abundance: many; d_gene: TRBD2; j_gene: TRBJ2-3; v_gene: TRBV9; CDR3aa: CASSVGYTSANTDTQYF; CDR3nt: TGTGCCAGCAGCGTAGGTTATACTAGCGCTAACACAGATACGCAGTATTTT
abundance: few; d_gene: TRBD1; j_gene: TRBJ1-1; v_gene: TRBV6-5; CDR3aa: CASSYTGTGGAFF; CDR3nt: TGTGCCAGCAGTTACACCGGAACAGGGGGAGCTTTCTTT
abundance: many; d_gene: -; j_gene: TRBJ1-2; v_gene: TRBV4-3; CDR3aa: CASSQVGGINYGYTF; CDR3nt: TGCGCCAGCAGCCAAGTGGGGGGTATCAACTATGGCTACACCTTC
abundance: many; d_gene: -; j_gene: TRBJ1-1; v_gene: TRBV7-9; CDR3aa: CASSLGTLNTEAFF; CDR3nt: TGTGCCAGCAGCTTAGGGACACTGAACACTGAAGCTTTCTTT
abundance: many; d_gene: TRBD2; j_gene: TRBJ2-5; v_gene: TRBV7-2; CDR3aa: CASSLTSGASGGVRSETQYF; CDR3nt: TGTGCCAGCAGCTTAACCTCCGGGGCTAGCGGGGGGGTCCGATCGGAGACCCAGTACTTC
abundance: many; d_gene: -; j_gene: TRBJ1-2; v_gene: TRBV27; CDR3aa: CASRVIGAGYGYTF; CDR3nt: TGTGCCAGCAGGGTGATCGGGGCAGGATATGGCTACACCTTC
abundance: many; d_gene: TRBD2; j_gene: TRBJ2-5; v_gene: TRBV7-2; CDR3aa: CPSSPGPGLPPETQYF; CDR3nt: TGTCCCAGCAGCCCCGGGCCGGGACTACCCCCGGAGACCCAGTACTTC
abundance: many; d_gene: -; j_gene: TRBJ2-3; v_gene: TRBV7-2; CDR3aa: CASSSQPGFTDTQYF; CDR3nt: TGTGCCAGCAGCTCCCAGCCGGGTTTCACAGATACGCAGTATTTT
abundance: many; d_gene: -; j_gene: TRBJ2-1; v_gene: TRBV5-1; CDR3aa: CASSLDYYSEQFF; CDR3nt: TGCGCCAGCAGCTTGGACTATTATAGTGAGCAGTTCTTC
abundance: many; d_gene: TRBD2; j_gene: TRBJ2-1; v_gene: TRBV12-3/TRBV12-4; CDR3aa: CASSLSGGGDEQFF; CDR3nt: TGTGCCAGCAGTCTCAGCGGGGGGGGGGATGAGCAGTTCTTC
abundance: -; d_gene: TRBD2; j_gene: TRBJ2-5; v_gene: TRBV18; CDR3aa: CASSTAGSETQYF; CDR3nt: TGTGCCAGCTCCACAGCGGGGTCTGAGACCCAGTACTTC
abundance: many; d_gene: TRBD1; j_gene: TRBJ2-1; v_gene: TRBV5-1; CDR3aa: CARGLRDRGIDEQFF; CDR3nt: TGCGCCAGGGGACTCCGGGACAGGGGAATCGATGAGCAGTTCTTC
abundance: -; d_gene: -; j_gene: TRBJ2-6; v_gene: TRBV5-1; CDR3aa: CASSLGTSSPGANVLTF; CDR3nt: TGCGCCAGCAGCTTGGGAACTTCGTCCCCTGGGGCCAACGTCCTGACTTTC
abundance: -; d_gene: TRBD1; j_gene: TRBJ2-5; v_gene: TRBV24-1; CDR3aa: CATSDSTGALETQYF; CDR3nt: TGTGCCACCAGTGATTCGACAGGGGCGCTAGAGACCCAGTACTTC
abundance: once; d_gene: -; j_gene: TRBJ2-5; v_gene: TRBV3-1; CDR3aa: CASSLRPPGTQYF; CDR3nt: TGTGCCAGCAGCCTAAGACCACCAGGAACCCAGTACTTC
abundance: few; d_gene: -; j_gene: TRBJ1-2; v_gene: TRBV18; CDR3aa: CASSPPLPGTYGYTF; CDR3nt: TGTGCCAGCTCACCACCGCTTCCAGGCACCTATGGCTACACCTTC
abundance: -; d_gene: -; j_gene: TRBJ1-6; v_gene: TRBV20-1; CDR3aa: CSARDPRIGSPLHF; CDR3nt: TGCAGTGCTAGAGACCCTAGGATCGGCTCACCCCTCCACTTT
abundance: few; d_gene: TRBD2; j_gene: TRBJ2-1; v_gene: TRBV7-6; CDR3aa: CASSPTGGTSSYNEQFF; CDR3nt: TGTGCCAGCAGCCCTACGGGAGGGACTAGCTCCTACAATGAGCAGTTCTTC
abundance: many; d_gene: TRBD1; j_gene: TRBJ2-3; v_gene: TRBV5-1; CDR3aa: CASSFRDRETDTQYF; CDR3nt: TGCGCCAGCAGCTTCCGCGACAGGGAGACAGATACGCAGTATTTT
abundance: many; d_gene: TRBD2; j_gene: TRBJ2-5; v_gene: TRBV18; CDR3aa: CASTLAGEETQYF; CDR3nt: TGTGCCAGCACTCTAGCGGGGGAAGAGACCCAGTACTTC
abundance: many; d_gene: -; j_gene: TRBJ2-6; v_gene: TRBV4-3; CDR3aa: CASSQDLKGSGANVLTF; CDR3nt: TGCGCCAGCAGCCAAGATCTGAAAGGTTCCGGGGCCAACGTCCTGACTTTC
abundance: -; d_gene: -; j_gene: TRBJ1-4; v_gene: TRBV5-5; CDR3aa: CASRYDSRTNEKLFF; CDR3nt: TGTGCCAGCAGATACGATTCGAGAACTAATGAAAAACTGTTTTTT
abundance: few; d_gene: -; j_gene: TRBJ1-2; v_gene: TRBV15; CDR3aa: CATSVGVDGYTF; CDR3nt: TGTGCCACCAGCGTCGGGGTCGATGGCTACACCTTC
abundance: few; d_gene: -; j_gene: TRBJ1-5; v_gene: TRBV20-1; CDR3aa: CSARGGGPNQPQHF; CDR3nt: TGCAGTGCTAGAGGTGGGGGGCCCAATCAGCCCCAGCATTTT
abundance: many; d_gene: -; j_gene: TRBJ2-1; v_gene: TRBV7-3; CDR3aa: CASSLTGRWSEQFF; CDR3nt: TGTGCCAGCAGCTTAACGGGACGGTGGAGTGAGCAGTTCTTC
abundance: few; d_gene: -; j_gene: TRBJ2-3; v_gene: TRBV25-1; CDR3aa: CASSESGGRNTQYF; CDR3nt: TGTGCCAGCAGTGAATCCGGGGGAAGGAATACGCAGTATTTT
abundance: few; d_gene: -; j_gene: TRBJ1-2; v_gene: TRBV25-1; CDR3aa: CASSETDYTNYGYTF; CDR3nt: TGTGCCAGCAGTGAAACAGACTATACTAACTATGGCTACACCTTC
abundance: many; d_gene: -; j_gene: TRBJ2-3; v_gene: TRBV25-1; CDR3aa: CASSEYDTQYF; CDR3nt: TGTGCCAGCAGTGAATATGATACGCAGTATTTT
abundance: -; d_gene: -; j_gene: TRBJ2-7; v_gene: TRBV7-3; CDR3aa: CASRPPSLRHEQYF; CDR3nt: TGTGCCAGCAGGCCACCGTCCCTTCGCCACGAGCAGTACTTC
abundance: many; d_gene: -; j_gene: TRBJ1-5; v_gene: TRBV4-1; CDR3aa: CASSQVAGRVNQPQHF; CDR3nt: TGCGCCAGCAGCCAAGTTGCAGGGAGGGTCAATCAGCCCCAGCATTTT
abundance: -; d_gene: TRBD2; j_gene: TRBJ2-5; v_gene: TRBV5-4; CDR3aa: CASSASSGPETQYF; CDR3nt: TGTGCCAGCAGCGCATCTAGCGGCCCGGAGACCCAGTACTTC
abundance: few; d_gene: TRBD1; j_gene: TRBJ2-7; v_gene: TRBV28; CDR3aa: CASSLSLGQGGHYEQYF; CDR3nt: TGTGCCAGCAGTTTATCCCTGGGACAGGGAGGCCACTACGAGCAGTACTTC
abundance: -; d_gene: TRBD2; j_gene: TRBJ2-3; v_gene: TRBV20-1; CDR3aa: CSARAAGGRTDMQYF; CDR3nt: TGCAGTGCTAGAGCGGCGGGGGGGCGAACAGATATGCAGTATTTT
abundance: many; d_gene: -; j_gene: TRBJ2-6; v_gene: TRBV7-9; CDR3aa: CASSSDGSSGANVLTF; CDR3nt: TGTGCCAGCAGCTCGGACGGAAGCTCTGGGGCCAACGTCCTGACTTTC
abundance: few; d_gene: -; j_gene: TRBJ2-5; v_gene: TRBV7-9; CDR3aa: CASNPSGASRETQYF; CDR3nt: TGTGCCAGCAACCCCTCCGGTGCTAGCCGAGAGACCCAGTACTTC
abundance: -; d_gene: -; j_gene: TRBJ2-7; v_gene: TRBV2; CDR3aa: CALGAGGYEQYF; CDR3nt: TGTGCCCTCGGGGCAGGTGGCTACGAGCAGTACTTC